The clone carrying this TCR beta chain was recorded once. Its target is unknown. This entry comes from a study of T cells in localized non-small cell lung cancer. General observations from the study: Those with higher blood T cell density had longer overall survival. A median about 50 of the top 100 tumor clones appeared in adjacent lung. Highest T cell clonality was seen in uninvolved adjacent lung, surpassing that measured in tumor.

This CDR3 spans 15 amino acids. The V gene end was trimmed by 1 base and the J gene end by 5 bases; junction bases not matched to a gene: 3. CDR1 SEHNR and CDR2 FQNEAQ come from the germline V gene (reference sequence). TCRdb keeps only in-frame clones here, not all; method: immunoSEQ multiplex PCR. The top ten clones hold about 5.6% of a sample with roughly 38,000 clones, more than 80% of them seen once. The chain combines TRBV7-9 with TRBJ2-1; 9 nucleotides align to TRBD2. The source is a male donor aged 60 or over with stage II lung adenocarcinoma. The specimen was peripheral blood mononuclear cells, collected before any cancer treatment. The chain's CDR3 is CASSLVPSGNNEQFF. The CDR3 DNA reads as TGTGCCAGCAGCTTAGTCCCTAGCGGGAACAATGAGCAGTTCTTC.